This T cell receptor beta chain was retrieved from a study of shared clonotypes between healthy human individuals (TCRdb year 2020). Background on the whole study: Three men and a couple of women, aged 18 to 49 years, made up the cohort. For each donor, three plates each were used for CD4 naive and CD4 memory, two plates were used for CD8 naive, and one plate was used for CD8 memory. To estimate repertoire size and how much clonotype sharing occurs between individuals, the study deeply sequenced the blood TCR repertoires of 5 or 6 healthy adults. Libraries were prepared and TCR repertoires were sequenced by different laboratories using diverse techniques, in order to increase sequencing depth and limit assay-specific biases. Leukapheresis yielded between about 0.94 and 8.9 billion PBMCs per donor.

As to this clone: The antigen this receptor binds is unknown. Per-base quality was not reported, and no clone a single base away is much larger than it.

The donors were healthy, HIV-negative adults with no recently reported acute infections or vaccinations. Every donor was a Caucasian adult residing in Nashville, Tennessee, USA. Magnetic negative selection was used to enrich CD4+ T cells, after which naive cells were positively selected on CD45RA and the negative fraction became the memory subset. After blood collection by leukapheresis, PBMCs were isolated using Ficoll-Histopaque density gradient centrifugation and then cryopreserved in the vapor phase of liquid nitrogen. Analytical flow cytometry was used to check the purity and quantity of each magnetically sorted T cell population. Genomic DNA was isolated from every sorted fraction and measured by UV absorbance on a Nanodrop 2000c. Summary of the overall study and its limitations: Clonotypes shared by all four sorted-subset donors showed higher generation probabilities than non-shared clonotypes. Estimated clonotype richness was generally larger for naive than for memory subsets. Because the study included only a small number of donors, the genetic and exposure-history diversity represented was limited. Pairwise subsampling led to the expectation that sequencing depth would affect the degree of clonotype sharing among donors. Even with the large sequencing depth, rarefaction of the sorted-subset datasets indicated that sequencing was incomplete. Approximately 5% of naive CD4, around 3.5% of naive CD8, approximately 2.2% of memory CD4, and less than 0.45% of memory CD8 clonotypes were shared across a few donors. Sampling was limited to blood, and TCR repertoires in tissue likely differ from TCR repertoires in blood.

According to the germline V gene (reference sequence), CDR1 reads LNHNV and CDR2 reads YYDKDF. V was cut back by 0 bases and J by 2 bases, leaving a gap of 7 bases between them. Including cysteine and phenylalanine, the CDR3 has 14 amino acids. Kept here is only the CDR3 DNA, which spans 42 bases and is read in frame from base 1. Using the deep immunoSEQ assay, TCR CDR3 regions were amplified from genomic DNA by multiplex PCR. Extracted genomic DNA from each cell subset was spread evenly across all wells of several immunoSEQ 96-well plates, with each plate serving as a replicate. For sorted subsets, each replicate PCR was loaded with around 220 ng genomic DNA, equivalent to roughly 30,000 T cell genomes. The purified libraries were quantified using a Qubit 3.0 fluorometer, sized with a Bioanalyzer 2100, and then quantified again using the KAPA Library Quantification kit. Every immunoSEQ 96-well plate was sequenced on a separate single-read 150-cycle Illumina NextSeq 550 flow cell. The authors' analysis ran thus. Because the immunoSEQ output included only junctional sequences and no quality scores, the filtering could not be the same as the filtering used for full-length reads. Sequences were annotated with PyIR, a Python wrapper for IgBLAST v1.9, using IMGT germline references to assign V/J genes and CDR3. Reads were filtered out if the reads had weak V/J assignments (E-value above 1e-6), no CDR3, stop codons, out-of-frame junctions, or ambiguous translated residues. V3J clonotypes were defined by identical inferred V gene, J gene, and CDR3 amino acid sequence. The percentage overlap between two repertoires was calculated by dividing the number of shared unique clonotypes by the size of the smaller repertoire. Richness of each repertoire was evaluated using RTK rarefaction, the Chao1 estimator, and Recon v2.1 estimates of unobserved clonotypes. Generation probabilities were computed with OLGA for all TCRbeta clonotypes obtained by the gDNA method from four donors. TCRdb's version of the immuneACCESS table is confined to in-frame rearrangements and falls short of the full clone set. An unresolved V gene accounts for under half of the shortfall where checked; the remainder is of unknown origin. The V and J calls and clone size were taken over from that table, and D and trimming were inferred from the DNA. For this sample there are about 2.3 million clones; 85% to 95% appear just once. Together, the top ten hold 0.37% of the sample.

The V and J genes are TRBV15 and TRBJ2-5, with the D gene call left open. The receptor was derived from a man younger than 35 in good health. Some clones in this sample may be carry-over from other donors' samples. The sequenced sample was naive CD4+ T cells from PBMCs. Taken with the paper, the label for cell subset or site translates to: CD45RA+ positively selected. The nucleotide sequence reads TGTGCCACCAGCAGAGATACGGAACAAGAGACCCAGTACTTC. This yields the protein CATSRDTEQETQYF.